Each of the 28 T cell receptor beta chains below was sequenced from the same sample in a study of post-analysis software for immune sequencing data. Study-level results: Controls showed lower frequencies than patients for roughly five TRBV segments, and TRBV5-6, TRBV5-1 and TRBV20-1 were among these.

Antigen specificity for these receptors is unknown. Incorporated into the TCR beta cDNA libraries were unique molecular identifiers, which served to reduce PCR and sequencing biases. TCRdb ran MiXCR on the PCR reads and lists one entry per CDR3 protein. This sample carries roughly 700,000 distinct CDR3 sequences, just under 30% of them seen once, and the ten largest clones take more than 0.45%. Sample: blood. All receptors come from a girl under 18 with multiple sclerosis.

In this sample, this clonotype turned up a few times. The chain combines TRBV15 with TRBJ2-7; 9 bases are shared with TRBD1. Germline CDR1 LNHNV, CDR2 YYDKDF (reference sequence). V was clipped by 4 bases and J by 2 bases; unmatched bases: 9. CDR3 length equals 16 residues. CDR3 protein: CATSNLGQGEAYEQYF. As DNA, the CDR3 is TGTGCCACCAGCAACCTGGGACAGGGTGAAGCCTACGAGCAGTACTTC. Full variable domain (rest looked up from reference TRBV15 and TRBJ2-7): DAMVIQNPRYQVTQFGKPVTLSCSQTLNHNVMYWYQQKSSQAPKLLFHYYDKDFNNEADTPDNFQSRRPNTSFCFLDIRSPGLGDTAMYLCATSNLGQGEAYEQYFGPGTRLTVT.

A few counts support this clonotype. The chain couples TRBV7-9 to TRBJ1-2; perhaps TRBD1 as D (5 bases). CDR3 length: 14 residues. The V gene lost 6 bases and the J gene lost 5 bases, with 16 bases spanning the gap. Germline CDR1 is SEHNR and CDR2 is FQNEAQ (reference sequence). CDR3 DNA: TGTGCCAGCAGAAGGGGTAACGACGAATATGGCTACACCTTC. This codes for CASRRGNDEYGYTF.

This clonotype was observed a few times. The rearrangement uses TRBV9 and TRBJ2-5; maybe TRBD1 (6 bases). V gave up 1 base and J gave up 5 bases, with 9 bases separating them. Germline CDR1 is SGDLS and CDR2 is YYNGEE. This CDR3 region has 13 residues. CDR3 protein: CASSVITGETQYF. DNA of the CDR3: TGTGCCAGCAGCGTAATCACAGGGGAGACCCAGTACTTC.

CDR3 bases: TGTGCCAGTAGTATCGGGTCCCAGGTTCAAGAGACCCAGTACTTC. Encoded protein: CASSIGSQVQETQYF. The J gene is TRBJ2-5, the V gene TRBV19; D is unresolved. This CDR3 is 15 amino acids long. Per germline, CDR1 LNHDA and CDR2 SQIVND (reference sequence). V was pared by 3 bases and J by 2 bases, with 13 bases between.

The table lists this clonotype with a few counts. J is TRBJ2-1 and V is TRBV20-1; TRBD1 is a possible D gene (6 bases). The V end was cut by 3 bases, the J end by 3 bases, with 18 bases between. The CDR3 has 16 residues. In germline, CDR1 is DFQATT, CDR2 SNEGSKA (reference sequence). Written as DNA, the CDR3 is TGCAGTGCTAGGACGGGTTCGGCAGGGGACTACAATGAGCAGTTCTTC. Residues: CSARTGSAGDYNEQFF.

As DNA, the CDR3 is TGTGCCAGCAGCCAGGGACCACCTCGGAGGGGAATAGCCAAAAACATTCAGTACTTC. It codes for CASSQGPPRRGIAKNIQYF. This chain links TRBV7-6 with TRBJ2-4; D is perhaps TRBD2 (6 bases). CDR3 length: 19 amino acids. Trimming removed 5 bases from V and 0 bases from J, with 23 bases in between. Germline-derived CDR1 and CDR2 are SGHVS and FNYEAQ. Filled out from reference TRBV7-6 and TRBJ2-4, the complete variable domain reads GAGVSQSPRYKVTKRGQDVALRCDPISGHVSLYWYRQALGQGPEFLTYFNYEAQQDKSGLPNDRFSAERPEGSISTLTIQRTEQRDSAMYRCASSQGPPRRGIAKNIQYFGAGTRLSVL.

The chain has TRBV29-1 and TRBJ2-7; TRBD1 is a possible D gene (6 bases). The J call is in doubt because the DNA end fits TRBJ2-4 better. Germline assignment: CDR1 SQVTM and CDR2 ANQGSEA. The CDR3 is made up of 12 amino acids. The CDR3 protein is CSVTGQRRIQYF. CDR3 sequence (DNA): TGCAGCGTTACAGGACAGAGACGCATTCAGTACTTC.

This chain connects TRBV28 to TRBJ2-3, with D uncertain. V lost 3 bases and J lost 6, with 13 bases in between. Germline CDR1 and CDR2: MDHEN and SYDVKM. CDR3 size: 14 residues. CDR3 nucleotide sequence: TGTGCCAGCAGTTTTGAGACTGTGCCGGATACGCAGTATTTT. It yields the protein CASSFETVPDTQYF.

In this sample, this clonotype turned up a few times. J is TRBJ2-7 and V is TRBV10-3, with TRBD2 identical over 11 bases. This CDR3 is 16 amino acids long. Unmatched junction bases numbered 10, after V lost 6 bases and J lost 3 bases. Germline loops: CDR1 ENHRY, CDR2 SYGVKD. The DNA of the CDR3 is TGTGCCATCAGCGGCACTAGCGGGAGTTCTGGCTACGAGCAGTACTTC. This codes for CAISGTSGSSGYEQYF.

The chain joins TRBV7-2 to TRBJ2-7, with 7 bases fitting TRBD1. CDR1 is SGHTA, CDR2 FQGNSA, per germline. The CDR3 has 16 amino acids. The J segment lost 1 base and the V segment lost 5 bases, leaving 11 bases of the junction unmatched. The CDR3, as DNA: TGTGCCAGCAGCGGCCGTAGGTCAGGGGGTTCCTACGAGCAGTACTTC. This encodes CASSGRRSGGSYEQYF. Variable domain in full (rest from reference TRBV7-2 and TRBJ2-7): GAGVSQSPSNKVTEKGKDVELRCDPISGHTALYWYRQSLGQGLEFLIYFQGNSAPDKSGLPSDRFSAERTGGSVSTLTIQRTQQEDSAVYLCASSGRRSGGSYEQYFGPGTRLTVT.

For this clonotype: This may come from a read error, since a much larger clone is one base off. For the CDR3, the DNA is TGTGCCAGCAGCTCGGGGACAGGAGCTTACAATGGGCAGTTCTTC. Encoded protein: CASSSGTGAYNGQFF. V gene TRBV11-2 combines with J gene TRBJ2-1, with 8 positions matching TRBD1. This CDR3 comprises 15 residues. In germline, CDR1 is SGHAT, CDR2 FQNNGV.

This clonotype was picked up many times. The gene calls are TRBV20-1 and TRBJ2-5, with 9 bases lining up with TRBD2. This CDR3 is built from 13 residues. Germline V gene data show CDR1 as DFQATT and CDR2 as SNEGSKA (reference sequence). DNA of the CDR3: TGCAGCGGGGGGACTAGCTTCGGAGAGACCCAGTACTTC. Encoded protein: CSGGTSFGETQYF.

V is TRBV12-3 or TRBV12-4 and J is TRBJ2-1; 12 bases line up with TRBD2. This CDR3 is 18 amino acids long. Unmatched junction bases numbered 11, after V lost 3 bases and J lost 5 bases. The DNA of the CDR3 is TGTGCCAGCAGTTTTTCAGGACTAGCGGGAAATGGGAACAATGAGCAGTTCTTC. Protein product: CASSFSGLAGNGNNEQFF.

This clonotype was recorded a few times. The gene calls are TRBV4-3 and TRBJ2-1; 12 positions agree with TRBD2. The junction had 2 bases not matched to a gene; V was cut back by 4 bases and J by 7 bases. The CDR3 length is 14 residues. Germline CDR1 and CDR2: LGHNA and YSLEER. The CDR3, as DNA: TGCGCCAGCAGCCCTGGACTAGCGGGGAATGAGCAGTTCTTC. It translates to CASSPGLAGNEQFF.

The V gene is TRBV27, the J gene TRBJ2-5, with no clear D. From germline, CDR1 is MNHEY and CDR2 SMNVEV (reference sequence). This CDR3 region has 13 residues. Trimming removed 5 bases from V and 3 bases from J, with 10 bases in between. The DNA of the CDR3 is TGTGCCAGCAGTGGGCGAAACGAAGAGACCCAGTACTTC. Its translation is CASSGRNEETQYF.

The chain is built from TRBV7-2 and TRBJ1-5; possible D gene TRBD1, 5 bases. Germline assignment: CDR1 SGHTA and CDR2 FQGNSA. V lost 5 bases, J lost 4 bases, and 12 bases lay in between. The length of the CDR3 is 14 residues. The CDR3 coding sequence is TGTGCCAGCAGCGTCGCGCAGGGAAATCAGCCCCAGCATTTT. Translated, it gives CASSVAQGNQPQHF.

This clonotype was observed a single time. J is TRBJ2-7 and V is TRBV5-5; a weak D match, TRBD1 (5 bases). The tail of the sequence fits TRBJ2-5 better, so the J call may be wrong. CDR3 length equals 14 residues. Germline-derived CDR1 and CDR2 are SGHKS and YYEKEE (reference sequence). The CDR3 DNA reads TGTGCCAGCAGCAAGATACAGGTCCGGGAGACCCAGTACTTC. It encodes CASSKIQVRETQYF.

The chain carries TRBV5-1 and TRBJ2-3; D may correspond to TRBD1 or TRBD2 (5 bases each). The V gene's germline CDR1 is SGHRS and CDR2 YFSETQ. The CDR3 has 16 amino acids. V dropped 4 bases and J dropped 6 bases, with 21 bases sitting between them. The CDR3: CASSLITGRLGDTQYF. The CDR3 DNA is TGCGCCAGCAGCCTCATAACGGGACGACTTGGGGATACGCAGTATTTT.

This rearrangement joins TRBV19 to TRBJ1-5; maybe TRBD1 (5 bases). The CDR3 consists of 15 residues. CDR1 LNHDA and CDR2 SQIVND come from the germline V gene (reference sequence). V dropped 10 bases and J dropped 3 bases, with 19 bases sitting between them. CDR3: CATRREQVTNQPQHF. CDR3 bases: TGTGCCACCCGAAGGGAACAGGTCACCAATCAGCCCCAGCATTTT.

Comment on this clonotype: A much larger clone is a single base away; this may be a read error. The V and J genes are TRBV29-1 and TRBJ2-7, with a weak D call TRBD2 (6 bases). The CDR3 covers 12 residues. Trimming removed 4 bases from V and 1 base from J, with 8 bases in between. Germline assignment: CDR1 SQVTM and CDR2 ANQGSEA. The CDR3 DNA sequence: TGCAGCGTTGGGGGGACTTCCTACGAGCAGTACTTC. This encodes CSVGGTSYEQYF.

This clonotype was seen more than once but under ten times. The V and J genes are TRBV2 and TRBJ2-5; 13 nucleotides align to TRBD2. Germline V gene sequence: CDR1 SNHLY, CDR2 FYNNEI. Trimming took 10 bases from V and 7 from J; bases not matched to a gene: 9. The CDR3 totals 14 residues. CDR3 sequence: CATLTSGGARTQYF. CDR3 nucleotide sequence: TGTGCCACCCTAACTAGCGGGGGGGCTCGGACCCAGTACTTC.

The CDR3 DNA reads as TGTGCCAGCAGCTTAGGGTGGGAGCCCCAAGAGACCCAGTACTTC. Its translation is CASSLGWEPQETQYF. The V gene is TRBV11-2, the J gene TRBJ2-5; TRBD2 is a possible D gene (5 bases). Looked up from germline, CDR1 is SGHAT and CDR2 is FQNNGV. CDR3 length equals 15 residues. Trimming left V 1 base short and J 1 base short, with 10 bases between.

This chain connects TRBV5-1 to TRBJ2-7, with TRBD2 matching over 7 bases. The trim removed 0 bases at V and 1 base at J, leaving 7 bases unmatched. Germline CDR1 and CDR2: SGHRS and YFSETQ. The CDR3 has 16 residues. The CDR3 DNA follows: TGCGCCAGCAGCTTGGCCGGCGGGGGAGGGTCCTACGAGCAGTACTTC. This encodes CASSLAGGGGSYEQYF.

This clonotype was counted a few times. Sequence at one end of the junction differs from germline and may be a read error. The chain uses TRBV20-1 and TRBJ2-1; D may correspond to TRBD1 or TRBD2 (6 bases each). Germline assignment: CDR1 DFQATT and CDR2 SNEGSKA (reference sequence). There are 12 residues in the CDR3. As DNA, the CDR3 is TGCAGTGCCGAGTGGGGGGCCAATGAGCGGTTCTTC. It is translated as CSAEWGANERFF.

This chain connects TRBV6-2 or TRBV6-3 to TRBJ1-1, with D tentatively TRBD1 (6 bases). Germline-derived CDR1 and CDR2 are MNHEY and SVGEGT. Trimming removed 6 bases from V and 3 bases from J, with 17 bases in between. The CDR3 sequence is 15 residues long. The DNA for the CDR3 is TGTGCCAGCAGCCAGGTGGGGGCGGAGGACACTGAAGCTTTCTTT. It specifies CASSQVGAEDTEAFF.

This clonotype was picked up a small number of times. The chain carries TRBV7-2 and TRBJ2-5; D ambiguous. The germline V gene encodes CDR1 SGHTA and CDR2 FQGNSA. V lost 5 bases and J 4 bases, leaving 5 bases between the germline ends. The CDR3 has 11 residues. CDR3 in amino acids: CASSHLETQYF. The CDR3 DNA sequence: TGTGCCAGCAGCCACTTAGAGACCCAGTACTTC. The full variable domain, completed using reference TRBV7-2 and TRBJ2-5, is GAGVSQSPSNKVTEKGKDVELRCDPISGHTALYWYRQSLGQGLEFLIYFQGNSAPDKSGLPSDRFSAERTGGSVSTLTIQRTQQEDSAVYLCASSHLETQYFGPGTRLLVL.

A note on this clonotype: Since a much larger clone is just one base distant, this may be a read error. The V gene is TRBV29-1, the J gene TRBJ2-1, with D uncertain. CDR1 is SQVTM, CDR2 ANQGSEA, per germline. CDR3 length: 14 amino acids. V was cut by 3 bases and J by 13 bases, with 22 bases left in between. The CDR3 loop reads CSVEPHKIGETQFF. CDR3 nucleotide sequence: TGCAGCGTTGAGCCTCACAAAATAGGAGAGACCCAGTTCTTC.

This clonotype appeared a single time. The chain joins TRBV6-2 or TRBV6-3 to TRBJ2-7, with D possibly matching TRBD2 (5 bases). CDR3 size: 15 residues. The V gene lost 2 bases and the J gene lost 5 bases, with 16 bases spanning the gap. Germline assignment: CDR1 MNHEY and CDR2 SVGEGT. The CDR3 DNA reads TGTGCCAGCAGTTACCTCGACTTCTATAGCGACGAGCAGTACTTC. This gives the protein CASSYLDFYSDEQYF.